A single sample gave rise to the 26 T cell receptor beta chains below, sequenced in a study of blood T cell repertoires in COVID-19. The repertoire was sequenced with immunoSEQ multiplex PCR; TCRdb's copy has only in-frame clones and lacks some. Counted here are over 50,000 clones, approximately 83% occurring once; the ten biggest clones make up roughly 15%. The sequenced material came from peripheral blood. Receptor source: a human donor in a cohort sampled during active COVID-19.

The gene calls are TRBV29-1 and TRBJ2-1, with TRBD2 identical over 8 bases. V was clipped by 0 bases and J by 5 bases; unmatched bases: 9. Germline-derived CDR1 and CDR2 are SQVTM and ANQGSEA. The CDR3 contains 16 residues. CDR3 nucleotide sequence: TGCAGCGTTGAAGACCTACAAGCGGGAGACCACAATGAGCAGTTCTTC. This translates into CSVEDLQAGDHNEQFF.

The gene calls are TRBV18 and TRBJ2-1, with 11 bases aligning to TRBD2. J gave up 10 bases and V 3 bases, and 2 bases lay outside the gene matches. The CDR3 contains 13 residues. Looked up from germline, CDR1 is KGHSH and CDR2 is LQKENI. CDR3: CASSPGLAVEQFF. CDR3 DNA sequence: TGTGCCAGCTCACCGGGACTAGCGGTCGAGCAGTTCTTC.

J is TRBJ2-1 and V is TRBV24-1; 9 bases match TRBD2. V was pared by 4 bases and J by 5 bases, with 14 bases of the junction left unmatched. This CDR3 comprises 18 residues. Looked up from germline, CDR1 is KGHDR and CDR2 is SFDVKD. The CDR3 coding sequence is TGTGCCACCAGTGACACCTTCGGGGCGGGAGGGACGCACAATGAGCAGTTCTTC. Its protein is CATSDTFGAGGTHNEQFF.

The chain links TRBV7-6 to TRBJ2-7; 9 bases are a match to TRBD1. This CDR3 spans 15 amino acids. After removal of 2 bases from V and 3 bases from J, the junction contained 5 bases not matched to a gene. CDR1 is SGHVS, CDR2 FNYEAQ, per germline. The CDR3 nucleotides read TGTGCCAGCAGCTTACGGACAGGGGACCACTACGAGCAGTACTTC. It specifies CASSLRTGDHYEQYF.

The chain joins TRBV9 to TRBJ1-3; a possible D gene is TRBD1 (5 bases). Deletions cut 0 bases from V and 2 bases from J, with 9 bases between. This CDR3 region has 15 residues. Germline assignment: CDR1 SGDLS and CDR2 YYNGEE. The chain's CDR3 is CASSVGEGPGNTIYF. CDR3 in DNA: TGTGCCAGCAGCGTAGGGGAGGGGCCTGGAAACACCATATATTTT.

V gene TRBV5-6 combines with J gene TRBJ2-1; D unclear. Trimming took off 0 bases at V and 4 bases at J, with 5 bases between the two ends. The CDR3 has 13 residues. Germline V gene data show CDR1 as SGHDT and CDR2 as YYEEEE. The CDR3, as DNA: TGTGCCAGCAGCTTGGCACTGTACAATGAGCAGTTCTTC. It encodes CASSLALYNEQFF.

The chain links TRBV6-4 to TRBJ1-2; 10 bases map to TRBD1. From germline, CDR1 is MRHNA and CDR2 SNTAGT. There are 13 residues in the CDR3. V lost 0 bases, J lost 8 bases, and 0 bases stayed unmatched. The CDR3 sequence: CASSDSTGGGYTF. Here the CDR3 DNA reads TGTGCCAGCAGTGACTCGACAGGGGGCGGCTACACCTTC.

Notes on this clone: One end of the junction varies from germline; a read error may be responsible. This chain joins TRBV2 and TRBJ1-2, with 9 bases aligning to TRBD1. Germline lookup yields CDR1 SNHLY and CDR2 FYNNEI. This CDR3 contains 14 residues. CDR3 nucleotide sequence: TGTGCCAGCAGGGAACAGGGGGCGCGGGGCCCGGATGGCTTC. Translation gives CASREQGARGPDGF.

This chain joins TRBV10-2 and TRBJ1-1, with 11 bases lining up with TRBD1. V was pared by 7 bases and J by 7 bases, with 8 bases of the junction left unmatched. The length of the CDR3 is 14 residues. Germline-derived CDR1 and CDR2 are WSHSY and SAAADI. The chain's CDR3 is CASTWTGGAGEAFF. In DNA, the CDR3 is TGCGCCAGCACTTGGACAGGGGGCGCGGGTGAAGCTTTCTTT.

The chain recombines TRBV4-1 with TRBJ1-1, with D maybe TRBD1 (5 bases). V lost 4 bases to trimming and J lost 2 bases, with 14 bases between them. Germline V gives CDR1 MGHRA, CDR2 YSYEKL. This CDR3 is built from 15 residues. CDR3 sequence: CASSLQLQDNTEAFF. As DNA, the CDR3 is TGCGCCAGCAGCCTACAGCTACAGGATAACACTGAAGCTTTCTTT.

In DNA, the CDR3 is TGTGCCAGCTCACCAGAAAGTCGGAACTATGGCTACACCTTC. Its translation is CASSPESRNYGYTF. The J gene is TRBJ1-2, the V gene TRBV18, with no clear D. The CDR3 is 14 residues long. Trimming took off 2 bases at V and 2 bases at J, with 9 bases between the two ends. Germline-derived CDR1 and CDR2 are KGHSH and LQKENI.

The chain links TRBV7-8 to TRBJ1-1, with D hard to call. Trimming cost V 5 bases and J 1 base, with 17 bases left between them. CDR1 is SGHVS, CDR2 FQNEAQ, per germline. The CDR3 sequence is 16 residues long. CDR3 amino acids: CASSALRGIQNTEAFF. The DNA of the CDR3 is TGTGCCAGCAGCGCGCTCCGGGGAATTCAGAACACTGAAGCTTTCTTT. The full variable domain, completed using reference TRBV7-8 and TRBJ1-1, is GAGVSQSPRYKVAKRGQDVALRCDPISGHVSLFWYQQALGQGPEFLTYFQNEAQLDKSGLPSDRFFAERPEGSVSTLKIQRTQQEDSAVYLCASSALRGIQNTEAFFGQGTRLTVV.

This chain joins TRBV24-1 and TRBJ2-3; D is unclear. The germline CDR1 and CDR2 sequences are KGHDR and SFDVKD. The CDR3 length is 13 residues. With 3 bases removed from V and 6 bases from J, the gap between germline ends came to 9 bases. The CDR3 loop is CATSDSSRDTQYF. The CDR3, as DNA: TGTGCCACCAGTGATAGCAGCAGGGATACGCAGTATTTT.

This rearrangement joins TRBV11-2 to TRBJ2-2, with no clear D. Trimming removed 5 bases from V and 0 bases from J, with 7 bases in between. CDR3 length equals 14 residues. Germline assignment: CDR1 SGHAT and CDR2 FQNNGV. The CDR3 coding sequence is TGTGCCAGCAGCCTAGGGCCGAACACCGGGGAGCTGTTTTTT. This encodes CASSLGPNTGELFF.

The rearrangement joins TRBV30 to TRBJ2-1; 7 bases agree with TRBD1. Looked up from germline, CDR1 is GTSNPN and CDR2 is SVGIG (reference sequence). The CDR3 contains 12 residues. V shed 8 bases and J 6 bases; nucleotides not matched to a gene: 7. The CDR3 loop reads CASQTGPNEQFF. DNA for the CDR3: TGTGCCAGCCAGACAGGGCCCAATGAGCAGTTCTTC. The entire variable domain, with the rest obtained from reference TRBV30 and TRBJ2-1, is as follows: SQTIHQWPATLVQPVGSPLSLECTVEGTSNPNLYWYRQAAGRGLQLLFYSVGIGQISSEVPQNLSASRPQDRQFILSSKKLLLSDSGFYLCASQTGPNEQFFGPGTRLTVL.

This sequence joins TRBV5-4 and TRBJ2-1; 11 bases align to TRBD2. CDR1 and CDR2 from the germline V gene are SGHNT and YYREEE (reference sequence). Trimming cost V 0 bases and J 3 bases; bases outside gene matches: 2. CDR3 length: 16 amino acids. DNA for the CDR3: TGTGCCAGCAGCTTGGCTAGCGGGAGGCTCTACAATGAGCAGTTCTTC. Residues: CASSLASGRLYNEQFF.

The chain joins TRBV5-6 to TRBJ2-1, with D possibly being TRBD1 (6 bases). Germline V CDR1 and CDR2: SGHDT, YYEEEE. V was pared by 3 bases and J by 10 bases, with 8 bases between. The CDR3 covers 11 residues. DNA for the CDR3: TGTGCCAGCAGCTGGGGGACAGAGCAGTTCTTC. Its translation is CASSWGTEQFF.

The V call is TRBV28, the J call TRBJ1-1; D may be TRBD1 (6 bases). The germline V and J ends were trimmed by 1 base and 8 bases, with 8 bases remaining between them. CDR3 length equals 12 residues. Germline CDR1 is MDHEN and CDR2 is SYDVKM. The CDR3 DNA reads TGTGCCAGCAGTTTATTACAGGGAGAAGCTTTCTTT. Its protein product is CASSLLQGEAFF.

The chain employs TRBV5-1 and TRBJ1-3; tentatively, D is TRBD1 (6 bases). The CDR3 has 16 amino acids. Germline V lookup: CDR1 SGHRS, CDR2 YFSETQ. With 2 bases removed from V and 0 bases from J, the gap between germline ends came to 12 bases. As DNA, the CDR3 is TGCGCCAGCAGCTTCGGACAGAAGATCTCTGGAAACACCATATATTTT. Amino acid sequence: CASSFGQKISGNTIYF.

The chain links TRBV2 to TRBJ1-5, with 10 positions matching TRBD1. The V and J ends lost 7 bases and 7 bases, in that order; junction bases with no gene match: 7. There are 14 residues in the CDR3. CDR1 is SNHLY and CDR2 is FYNNEI in the germline V gene. The CDR3 nucleotides read TGTGCCAGCACTCCAGGGACAGGGGACCAGCCCCAGCATTTT. Protein product: CASTPGTGDQPQHF.

The chain has TRBV9 and TRBJ2-3; maybe TRBD1 (7 bases). Trimming took 3 bases from V and 0 from J, leaving 14 bases between them. Germline CDR1 is SGDLS and CDR2 is YYNGEE. This CDR3 region has 16 residues. CDR3: CASSGGTASSTDTQYF. The CDR3 DNA is TGTGCCAGCAGCGGCGGGACAGCCTCTAGCACAGATACGCAGTATTTT.

The rearrangement uses TRBV7-3 and TRBJ2-7; D gene uncertain. The CDR3 covers 10 residues. Trimming shortened V by 6 bases and J by 4 bases, and 4 bases separated the two germline ends. Germline assignment: CDR1 SGHTA and CDR2 FQGTGA. Written as DNA, the CDR3 is TGTGCCAGCAGATATTACGAGCAGTACTTC. Translation gives CASRYYEQYF. The entire variable domain, with the rest obtained from reference TRBV7-3 and TRBJ2-7, is as follows: GAGVSQTPSNKVTEKGKYVELRCDPISGHTALYWYRQSLGQGPEFLIYFQGTGAADDSGLPNDRFFAVRPEGSVSTLKIQRTERGDSAVYLCASRYYEQYFGPGTRLTVT.

This chain connects TRBV11-3 to TRBJ2-7, with 9 positions matching TRBD1. J gave up 0 bases and V 3 bases, and 3 bases lay outside the gene matches. The length of the CDR3 is 15 residues. Looked up from germline, CDR1 is SGHNT and CDR2 is YENEEA. Here the CDR3 reads CASSFGTGSSYEQYF. The CDR3 region has the DNA TGTGCCAGCAGCTTCGGGACAGGGAGCTCCTACGAGCAGTACTTC.

This clone was counted once. The chain uses TRBV27 and TRBJ2-7, with 9 bases matching TRBD1. This CDR3 comprises 14 residues. Germline lookup yields CDR1 MNHEY and CDR2 SMNVEV (reference sequence). J gave up 4 bases and V 2 bases, and 3 bases lay outside the gene matches. Written as DNA, the CDR3 is TGTGCCAGCAGTTTACATGGACAGGGGTACGAGCAGTACTTC. Translated, it gives CASSLHGQGYEQYF.

This chain joins TRBV7-3 and TRBJ2-3; D is unclear. Trimming pared 5 bases from V and 3 bases from J, leaving 12 bases between. The CDR3 loop spans 14 amino acids. CDR1 SGHTA and CDR2 FQGTGA come from the germline V gene. CDR3 sequence reads: CASSPDPGTDTQYF. The CDR3 DNA follows: TGTGCCAGCAGCCCCGACCCAGGAACAGATACGCAGTATTTT. Filled out from reference TRBV7-3 and TRBJ2-3, the complete variable domain reads GAGVSQTPSNKVTEKGKYVELRCDPISGHTALYWYRQSLGQGPEFLIYFQGTGAADDSGLPNDRFFAVRPEGSVSTLKIQRTERGDSAVYLCASSPDPGTDTQYFGPGTRLTVL.

The gene calls are TRBV2 and TRBJ2-7; D is unresolved. Between the trimmed V and J ends, which lost 0 bases and 5 bases, there was a span of 8 bases. This CDR3 has 13 residues. Germline CDR1 reads SNHLY; CDR2 reads FYNNEI. The CDR3 DNA reads as TGTGCCAGCAGTGAAGCGGTGGGCCACGAGCAGTACTTC. Translated: CASSEAVGHEQYF.